This is a list of T cell receptor beta chains from one sample in a study of neurological immune-mediated disorders. One entry per CDR3 protein, called by TCRdb with MiXCR from the 5' RACE reads. Here the sample spans 52,000 or so distinct CDR3 sequences, just under 4% being singletons. The sequencing input was CD4+ T cells from blood. These receptors came from a woman between 40 and 55 years old with multiple sclerosis. CDR3s include the opening cysteine and the closing phenylalanine or tryptophan. D genes are given only for firm matches. Clone size is given for some rows only: seen once, a few or many times, or a class if the clone is expanded.

CDR3nt	CDR3aa	abundance	v_gene	j_gene	d_gene
TGTGCCAGCAGTTCCCGGGACAGGGGATCACCCCTCCACTTT	CASSSRDRGSPLHF	many	TRBV6-1	TRBJ1-6	TRBD1
TGCGCCAGCAGCCAAAGGAAATCGGCGGGGGGTTTTATTACAGATACGCAGTATTTT	CASSQRKSAGGFITDTQYF	many	TRBV4-1	TRBJ2-3	TRBD2
TGTGCCATCACCCCGGGACAGGGTACAGATACGCAGTATTTT	CAITPGQGTDTQYF	many	TRBV10-3	TRBJ2-3	TRBD1
TGCGCCAGCAGCTCCCTTGGGGATGAAGCTTTCTTT	CASSSLGDEAFF	many	TRBV5-1	TRBJ1-1	NA
TGTGCCAGCAGCTGGCGGGTCGCGAATGAGCAGTTCTTC	CASSWRVANEQFF	many	TRBV7-2	TRBJ2-1	NA
TGTGCCAGCAGCCACCCGGGACAGAAGTCGGCCACCGGGGAGCTGTTTTTT	CASSHPGQKSATGELFF	few	TRBV3-1	TRBJ2-2	TRBD1
TGTGCCAGCAGCACCCCGACAGGGGGGAACATTCAGTACTTC	CASSTPTGGNIQYF	many	TRBV5-6	TRBJ2-4	TRBD1
TGCGCCAGCCGGGGGGCCCCTAGCACAGATACGCAGTATTTT	CASRGAPSTDTQYF	many	TRBV5-1	TRBJ2-3	NA
TGTGCCAGCGGGCAGGGGGCGCGGGTGGAGCTGTTTTTT	CASGQGARVELFF	many	TRBV6-5	TRBJ2-2	TRBD1
TGTGCCAGCAGCTTAGCAGGGGAATCTGGAAGTGAGCAGTTCTTC	CASSLAGESGSEQFF	many	TRBV7-6	TRBJ2-1	NA
TGCGCCAGCAGCCCCCCCCGGGACTCTTGGGGGACCCAGTACTTC	CASSPPRDSWGTQYF	many	TRBV5-1	TRBJ2-5	NA
TGTGCCAGCAGCCGGGGGAGGGACCCCTGGGAGCAGTATTTT	CASSRGRDPWEQYF	many	TRBV3-1	TRBJ2-3	TRBD2
TGTGCCAGCAGTTTAGGTCCCGGGGGCGGGTCAGATACGCAGTATTTT	CASSLGPGGGSDTQYF	NA	TRBV12-3/TRBV12-4	TRBJ2-3	NA
TGCGCCAGCAGTCGCGGATCCTCGGGGGAGCAGTACTTC	CASSRGSSGEQYF	many	TRBV5-1	TRBJ2-7	NA
TGTGCCAGCAGCCCACAGGTGCTTACCTACGAGCAGTACTTC	CASSPQVLTYEQYF	many	TRBV5-5	TRBJ2-7	NA
TGTGCCAGCAGCTCCGGGACAGTTAATGAAAAACTGTTTTTT	CASSSGTVNEKLFF	many	TRBV27	TRBJ1-4	TRBD1
TGTGCCAGCAGTTTTGCAAGGACCTACAATGAGCAGTTCTTC	CASSFARTYNEQFF	many	TRBV6-2/TRBV6-3	TRBJ2-1	NA
TGCAGTGCCGGGGCGGGGAATGACCAGCCCCAGCATTTT	CSAGAGNDQPQHF	many	TRBV20-1	TRBJ1-5	NA
TGCAGTGCTAGTCTTGGCGGGGGCTCCTACAATGAGCAGTTCTTC	CSASLGGGSYNEQFF	many	TRBV20-1	TRBJ2-1	TRBD2
TGTGCCAGCAGTTTAGCTTTGGGGCCTGTAAACACCATATATTTT	CASSLALGPVNTIYF	many	TRBV12-3/TRBV12-4	TRBJ1-3	NA
TGTGCCAGCAGCTTTATTTCACAGGATAACTATGGCTACACCTTC	CASSFISQDNYGYTF	many	TRBV7-2	TRBJ1-2	NA
TGTGCCATCAGTGAGACAACACCGGGGCAGTACTTC	CAISETTPGQYF	many	TRBV10-3	TRBJ2-7	NA
TGTGCCAGCAGACAGGACATAAGGCATTCACCCCTCCACTTT	CASRQDIRHSPLHF	many	TRBV7-9	TRBJ1-6	NA
TGTGCCATCAGCGGACAGGGGGCTAAGTATAGCTACACCTTC	CAISGQGAKYSYTF	many	TRBV10-3	TRBJ1-2	TRBD1
TGCAGTGCCAAACGGGGGCTCAATGAGCAGTTCTTC	CSAKRGLNEQFF	many	TRBV20-1	TRBJ2-1	NA
TGCAGTGCCGCGGGACAGGACAATCAGCCCCAGCATTTT	CSAAGQDNQPQHF	many	TRBV20-1	TRBJ1-5	TRBD1
TGTGCCATCAGGGAGGGACAGGGATTCTACGAGCAGTACTTC	CAIREGQGFYEQYF	many	TRBV10-3	TRBJ2-7	TRBD1
TGCGCCAGCAGCTCGGCGGGGGCTAACTATGGCTACACCTTC	CASSSAGANYGYTF	many	TRBV5-1	TRBJ1-2	NA
TGTGCCAGCAGTTATAGGACAGGGGAGTTATACAATGAGCAGTTCTTC	CASSYRTGELYNEQFF	many	TRBV6-6	TRBJ2-1	TRBD1
TGTGCCAGCTCACCATTGGGACAGGTGATCTATGGCTACACCTTC	CASSPLGQVIYGYTF	many	TRBV18	TRBJ1-2	TRBD1
TGTGCCAGCGGGATGTCAGATACGCAGTATTTT	CASGMSDTQYF	many	TRBV2	TRBJ2-3	NA
TGCAGTGCAGCAGCGGGGGGGGGAGTAGATACGCAGTATTTT	CSAAAGGGVDTQYF	many	TRBV20-1	TRBJ2-3	TRBD2
TGTGCCAACAGCTTCTGGCAGGCGGGGACCGGGGAGCTGTTTTTT	CANSFWQAGTGELFF	many	TRBV5-6	TRBJ2-2	NA
TGCGCCAGCAGCCCGGTAGGAACTGAAGCTTTCTTT	CASSPVGTEAFF	many	TRBV5-1	TRBJ1-1	NA
TGTGCCAGCAGCTTTATTCGGGTCGACATCACCGGGGAGCTGTTTTTT	CASSFIRVDITGELFF	many	TRBV5-6	TRBJ2-2	NA
TGCGCCAGCAGTGAGCCCAGACTCCTGAACTACGAGCAGTACTTC	CASSEPRLLNYEQYF	many	TRBV10-2	TRBJ2-7	NA
TGCAGTGCTAGTCGGCAGGGCGGTTTCACTGAAGCTTTCTTT	CSASRQGGFTEAFF	NA	TRBV20-1	TRBJ1-1	NA
TGCGCCAGCAGCCAAGCGTTCGGGAAGACCCGATACGAGCAGTACTTC	CASSQAFGKTRYEQYF	many	TRBV4-1	TRBJ2-7	NA
TGTGCCACCCGGACAGGGGGGGGATCTGAAGCTTTCTTT	CATRTGGGSEAFF	many	TRBV12-3/TRBV12-4	TRBJ1-1	TRBD1
TGTGCCACCAGCCCCGGACAGATGATCTACGAGCAGTACTTC	CATSPGQMIYEQYF	NA	TRBV10-3	TRBJ2-7	NA
TGTGCCAGCAGCAAGCTCTCCGGACAGAAAGCTTTCTTT	CASSKLSGQKAFF	many	TRBV6-5	TRBJ1-1	NA
TGTGCCAGCACCTTGTCGCCTAGCGGGGATGGCGAGCAGTACTTC	CASTLSPSGDGEQYF	many	TRBV12-3/TRBV12-4	TRBJ2-7	TRBD2
TGCGCCAGCAGCCAAGATGTGGCAGGGCGGGAAGCTTTCTTT	CASSQDVAGREAFF	many	TRBV4-1	TRBJ1-1	NA
TGTGCCAGCAGCCTCGTCCGCCCGTCGGATACGCAGTATTTT	CASSLVRPSDTQYF	many	TRBV5-8	TRBJ2-3	NA
TGCAGTGCTCGTACTCCGGGACATAGCACAGATACGCAGTATTTT	CSARTPGHSTDTQYF	many	TRBV20-1	TRBJ2-3	NA
TGCGCCAGCAGCTTGGCAGGGCTTGCAGATACGCAGTATTTT	CASSLAGLADTQYF	many	TRBV5-1	TRBJ2-3	NA